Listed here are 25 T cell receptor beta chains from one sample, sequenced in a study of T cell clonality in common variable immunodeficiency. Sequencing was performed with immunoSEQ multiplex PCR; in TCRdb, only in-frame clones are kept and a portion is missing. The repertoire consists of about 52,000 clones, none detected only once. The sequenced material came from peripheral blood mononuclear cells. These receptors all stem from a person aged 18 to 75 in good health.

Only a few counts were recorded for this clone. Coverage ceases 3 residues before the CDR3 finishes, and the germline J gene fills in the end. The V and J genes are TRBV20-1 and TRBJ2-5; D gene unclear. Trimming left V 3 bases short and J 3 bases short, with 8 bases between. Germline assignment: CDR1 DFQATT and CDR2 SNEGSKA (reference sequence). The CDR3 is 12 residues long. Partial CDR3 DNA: TGCAGTGCTAGCCGCCGGGAAGAGACC. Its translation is CSASRREET. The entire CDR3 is CSASRREETQYF.

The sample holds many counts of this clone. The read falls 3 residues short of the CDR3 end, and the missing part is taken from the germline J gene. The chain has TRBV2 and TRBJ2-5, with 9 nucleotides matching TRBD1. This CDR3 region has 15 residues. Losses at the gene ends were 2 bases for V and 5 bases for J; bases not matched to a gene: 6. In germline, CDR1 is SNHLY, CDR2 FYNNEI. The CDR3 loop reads CASSEQGQGGETQYF. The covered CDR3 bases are TGTGCCAGCAGTGAACAGGGACAGGGTGGGGAGACC.

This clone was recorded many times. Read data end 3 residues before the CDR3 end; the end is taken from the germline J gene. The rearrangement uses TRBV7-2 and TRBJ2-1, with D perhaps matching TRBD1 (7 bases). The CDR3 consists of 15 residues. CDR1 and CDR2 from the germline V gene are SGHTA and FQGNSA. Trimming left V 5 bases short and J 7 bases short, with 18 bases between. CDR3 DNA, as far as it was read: TGTGCCAGCAGCCAAGCAATGGCAGGGGGGAATGAG. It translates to CASSQAMAGGNE. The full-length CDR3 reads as CASSQAMAGGNEQFF.

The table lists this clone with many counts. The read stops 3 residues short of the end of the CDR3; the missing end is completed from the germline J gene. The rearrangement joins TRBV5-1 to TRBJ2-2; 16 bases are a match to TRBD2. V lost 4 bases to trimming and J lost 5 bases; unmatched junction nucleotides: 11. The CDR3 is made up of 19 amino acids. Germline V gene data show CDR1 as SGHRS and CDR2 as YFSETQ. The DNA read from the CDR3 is TGCGCCAGCAGCCCAGGGACTAGCGGGAGGGCCGTCCGTACCGGGGAG. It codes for CASSPGTSGRAVRTGE. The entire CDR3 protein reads CASSPGTSGRAVRTGELFF.

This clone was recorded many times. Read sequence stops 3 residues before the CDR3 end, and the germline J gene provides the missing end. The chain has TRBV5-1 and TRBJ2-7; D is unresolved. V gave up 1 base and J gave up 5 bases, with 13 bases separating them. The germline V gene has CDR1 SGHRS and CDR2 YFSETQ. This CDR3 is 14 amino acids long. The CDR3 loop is CASSLSLVVDEQYF. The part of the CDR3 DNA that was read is TGCGCCAGCAGCTTGTCCCTAGTAGTAGACGAG. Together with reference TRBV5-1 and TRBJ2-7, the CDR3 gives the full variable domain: KAGVTQTPRYLIKTRGQQVTLSCSPISGHRSVSWYQQTPGQGLQFLFEYFSETQRNKGNFPGRFSGRQFSNSRSEMNVSTLELGDSALYLCASSLSLVVDEQYFGPGTRLTVT.

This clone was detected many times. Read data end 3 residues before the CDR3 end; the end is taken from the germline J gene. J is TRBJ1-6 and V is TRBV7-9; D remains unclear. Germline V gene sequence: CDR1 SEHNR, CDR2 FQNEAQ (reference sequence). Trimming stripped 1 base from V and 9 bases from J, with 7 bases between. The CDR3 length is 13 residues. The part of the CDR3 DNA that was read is TGTGCCAGCAGCTTAGTCAACTTTTCACCC. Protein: CASSLVNFSP. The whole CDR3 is CASSLVNFSPLHF.

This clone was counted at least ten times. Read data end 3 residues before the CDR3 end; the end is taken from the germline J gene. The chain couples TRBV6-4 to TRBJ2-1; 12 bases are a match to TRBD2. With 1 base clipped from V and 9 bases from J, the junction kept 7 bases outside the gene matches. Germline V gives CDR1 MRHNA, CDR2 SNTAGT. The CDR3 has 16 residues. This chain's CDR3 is CASSDWPSGGDSEQFF. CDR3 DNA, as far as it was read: TGTGCCAGCAGTGACTGGCCTAGCGGGGGGGACAGTGAG.

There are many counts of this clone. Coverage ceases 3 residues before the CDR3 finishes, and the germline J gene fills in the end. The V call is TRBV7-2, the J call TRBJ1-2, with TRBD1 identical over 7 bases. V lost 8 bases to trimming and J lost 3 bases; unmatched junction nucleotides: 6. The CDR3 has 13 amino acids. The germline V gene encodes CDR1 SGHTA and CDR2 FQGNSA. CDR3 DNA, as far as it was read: TGTGCCAGCCGAAAAGGGACAGACTATGGC. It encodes CASRKGTDYG. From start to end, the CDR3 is CASRKGTDYGYTF. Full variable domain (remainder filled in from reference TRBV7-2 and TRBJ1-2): GAGVSQSPSNKVTEKGKDVELRCDPISGHTALYWYRQSLGQGLEFLIYFQGNSAPDKSGLPSDRFSAERTGGSVSTLTIQRTQQEDSAVYLCASRKGTDYGYTFGSGTRLTVV.

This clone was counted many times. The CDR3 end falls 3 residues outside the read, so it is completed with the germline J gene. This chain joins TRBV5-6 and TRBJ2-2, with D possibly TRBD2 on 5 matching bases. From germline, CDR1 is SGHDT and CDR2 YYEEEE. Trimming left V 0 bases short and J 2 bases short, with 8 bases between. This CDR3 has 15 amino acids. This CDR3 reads CASSLGLSNTGELFF. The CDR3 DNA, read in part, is TGTGCCAGCAGCTTGGGACTATCTAACACCGGGGAG.

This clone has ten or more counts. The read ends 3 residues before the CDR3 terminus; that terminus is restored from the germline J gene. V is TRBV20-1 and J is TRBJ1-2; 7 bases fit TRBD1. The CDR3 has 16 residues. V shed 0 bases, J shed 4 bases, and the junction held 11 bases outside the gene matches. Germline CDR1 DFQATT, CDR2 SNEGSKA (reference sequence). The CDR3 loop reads CSARDWGHRGFYGYTF. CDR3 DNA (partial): TGCAGTGCTAGAGATTGGGGTCACAGGGGTTTCTATGGC.

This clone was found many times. CDR3 protein: CASSEAQGAGNTIYF. Incomplete CDR3 DNA: TGTGCCAGCAGTGAAGCCCAGGGAGCTGGAAACACC. The chain uses TRBV6-1 and TRBJ1-3; a weak D match, TRBD1 (5 bases). The read gets to within 3 residues of the CDR3 end, and the germline J gene fills in the rest. CDR1 is MNHNS, CDR2 SASEGT, per germline. V lost 0 bases, J lost 2 bases, and 8 bases lay in between. The CDR3 has 15 residues.

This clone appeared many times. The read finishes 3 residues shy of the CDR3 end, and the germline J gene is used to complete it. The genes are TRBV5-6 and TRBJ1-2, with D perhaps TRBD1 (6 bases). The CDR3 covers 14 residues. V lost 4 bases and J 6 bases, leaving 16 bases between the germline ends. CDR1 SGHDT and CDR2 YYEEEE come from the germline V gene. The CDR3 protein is CASSGRGGLDGYTF. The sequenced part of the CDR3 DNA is TGTGCCAGCAGCGGGAGGGGGGGCCTCGATGGC.

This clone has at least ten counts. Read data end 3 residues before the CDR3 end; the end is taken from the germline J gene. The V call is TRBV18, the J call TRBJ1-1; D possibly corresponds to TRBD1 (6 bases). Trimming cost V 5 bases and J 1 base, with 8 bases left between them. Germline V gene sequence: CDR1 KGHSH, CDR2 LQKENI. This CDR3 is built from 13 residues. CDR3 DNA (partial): TGTGCCAGCTCAGTACAGGGGAACACTGAA. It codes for CASSVQGNTE. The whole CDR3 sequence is CASSVQGNTEAFF. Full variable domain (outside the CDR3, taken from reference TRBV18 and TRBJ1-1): NAGVMQNPRHLVRRRGQEARLRCSPMKGHSHVYWYRQLPEEGLKFMVYLQKENIIDESGMPKERFSAEFPKEGPSILRIQQVVRGDSAAYFCASSVQGNTEAFFGQGTRLTVV.

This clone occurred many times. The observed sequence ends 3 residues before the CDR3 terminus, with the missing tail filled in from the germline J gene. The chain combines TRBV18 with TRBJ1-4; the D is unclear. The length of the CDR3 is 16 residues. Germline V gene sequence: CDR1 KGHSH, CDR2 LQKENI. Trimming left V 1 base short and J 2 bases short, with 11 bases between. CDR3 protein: CASSPRAPGTNEKLFF. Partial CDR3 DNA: TGTGCCAGCTCACCACGGGCTCCTGGGACTAATGAAAAA.

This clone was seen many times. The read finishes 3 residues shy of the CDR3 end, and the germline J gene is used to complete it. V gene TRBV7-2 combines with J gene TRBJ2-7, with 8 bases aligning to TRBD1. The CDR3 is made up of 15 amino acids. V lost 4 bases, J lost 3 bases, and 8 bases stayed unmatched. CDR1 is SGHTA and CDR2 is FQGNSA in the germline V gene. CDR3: CASSYRTGLSYEQYF. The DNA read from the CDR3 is TGTGCCAGCAGCTATCGGACAGGGCTAAGCTACGAG.

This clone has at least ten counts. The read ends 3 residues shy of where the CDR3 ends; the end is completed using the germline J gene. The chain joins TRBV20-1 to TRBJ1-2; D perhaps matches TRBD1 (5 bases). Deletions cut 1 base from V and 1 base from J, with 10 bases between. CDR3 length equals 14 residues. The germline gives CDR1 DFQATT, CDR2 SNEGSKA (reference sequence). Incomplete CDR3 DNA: TGCAGTGCTAGAGTGGGGCAACTTAACTATGGC. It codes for CSARVGQLNYG. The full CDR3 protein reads CSARVGQLNYGYTF.

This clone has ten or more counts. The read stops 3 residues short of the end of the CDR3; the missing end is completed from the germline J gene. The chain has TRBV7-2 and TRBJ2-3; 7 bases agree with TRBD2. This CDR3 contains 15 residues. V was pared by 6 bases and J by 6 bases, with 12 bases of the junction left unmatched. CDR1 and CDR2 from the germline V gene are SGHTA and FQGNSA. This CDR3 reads CASRGLAAGADTQYF. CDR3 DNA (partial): TGTGCCAGCAGGGGCTTGGCGGCGGGAGCGGATACG. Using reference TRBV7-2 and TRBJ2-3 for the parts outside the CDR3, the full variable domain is GAGVSQSPSNKVTEKGKDVELRCDPISGHTALYWYRQSLGQGLEFLIYFQGNSAPDKSGLPSDRFSAERTGGSVSTLTIQRTQQEDSAVYLCASRGLAAGADTQYFGPGTRLTVL.

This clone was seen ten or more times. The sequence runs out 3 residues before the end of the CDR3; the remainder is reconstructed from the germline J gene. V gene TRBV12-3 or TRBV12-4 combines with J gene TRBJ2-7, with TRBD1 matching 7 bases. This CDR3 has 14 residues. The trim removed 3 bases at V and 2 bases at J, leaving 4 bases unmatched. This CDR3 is CASSFWQGAYEQYF. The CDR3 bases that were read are TGTGCCAGCAGTTTCTGGCAGGGGGCCTACGAG.

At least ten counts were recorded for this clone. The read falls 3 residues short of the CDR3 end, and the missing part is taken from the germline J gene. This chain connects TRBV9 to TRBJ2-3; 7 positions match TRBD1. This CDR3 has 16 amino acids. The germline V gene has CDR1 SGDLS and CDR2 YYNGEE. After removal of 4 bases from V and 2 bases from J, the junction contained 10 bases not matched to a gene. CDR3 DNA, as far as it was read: TGTGCCAGCAGCCTGAACGACAGGGAGAACACAGATACG. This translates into CASSLNDRENTDT. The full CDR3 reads CASSLNDRENTDTQYF.

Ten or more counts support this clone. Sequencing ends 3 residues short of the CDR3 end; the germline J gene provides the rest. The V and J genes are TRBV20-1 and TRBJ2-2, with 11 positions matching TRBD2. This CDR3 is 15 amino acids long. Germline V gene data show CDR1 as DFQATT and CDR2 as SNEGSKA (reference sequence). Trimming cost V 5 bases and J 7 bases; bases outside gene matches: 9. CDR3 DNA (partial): TGCAGTGCTGCACTAGCGGGAGAGGTCAACGGGGAG. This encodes CSAALAGEVNGE. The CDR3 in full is CSAALAGEVNGELFF.

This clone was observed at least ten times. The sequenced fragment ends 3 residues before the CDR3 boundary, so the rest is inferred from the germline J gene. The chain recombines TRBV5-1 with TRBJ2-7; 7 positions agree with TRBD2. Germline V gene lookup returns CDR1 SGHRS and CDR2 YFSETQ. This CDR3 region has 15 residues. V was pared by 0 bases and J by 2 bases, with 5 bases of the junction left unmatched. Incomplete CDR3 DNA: TGCGCCAGCAGCTTGGATGGGGGGGACCCCTACGAG. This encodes CASSLDGGDPYE. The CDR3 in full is CASSLDGGDPYEQYF.

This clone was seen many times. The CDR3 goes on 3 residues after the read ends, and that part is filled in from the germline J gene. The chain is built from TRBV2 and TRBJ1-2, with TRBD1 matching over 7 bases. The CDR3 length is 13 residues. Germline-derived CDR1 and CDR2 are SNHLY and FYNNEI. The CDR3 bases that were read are TGTGCCAGCACAACTGACAGGGAGGGAGGC. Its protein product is CASTTDREGG. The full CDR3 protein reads CASTTDREGGYTF.

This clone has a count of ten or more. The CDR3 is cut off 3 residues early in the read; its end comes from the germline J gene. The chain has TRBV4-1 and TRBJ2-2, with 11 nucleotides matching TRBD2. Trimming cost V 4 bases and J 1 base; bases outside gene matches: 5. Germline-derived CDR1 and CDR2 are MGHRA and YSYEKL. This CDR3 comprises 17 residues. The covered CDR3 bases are TGCGCCAGCAGCCTACTAGCGGGAGATCGGAACACCGGGGAG. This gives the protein CASSLLAGDRNTGE. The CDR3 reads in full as CASSLLAGDRNTGELFF.

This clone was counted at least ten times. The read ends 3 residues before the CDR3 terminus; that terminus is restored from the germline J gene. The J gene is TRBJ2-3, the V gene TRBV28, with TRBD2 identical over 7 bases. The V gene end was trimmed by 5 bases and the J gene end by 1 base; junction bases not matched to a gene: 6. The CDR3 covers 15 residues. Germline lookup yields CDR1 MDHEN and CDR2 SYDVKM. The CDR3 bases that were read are TGTGCCAGCAGTCCTCTAGCGGTGGGCACAGATACG. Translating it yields CASSPLAVGTDT. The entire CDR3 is CASSPLAVGTDTQYF.

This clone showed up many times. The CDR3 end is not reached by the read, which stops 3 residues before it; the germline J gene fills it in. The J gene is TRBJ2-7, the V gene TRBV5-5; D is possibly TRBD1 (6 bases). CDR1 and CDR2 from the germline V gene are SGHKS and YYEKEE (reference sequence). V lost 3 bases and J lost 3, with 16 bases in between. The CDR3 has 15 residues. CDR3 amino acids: CASSSLLRGSYEQYF. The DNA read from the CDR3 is TGTGCCAGCAGCTCGCTACTCAGGGGAAGCTACGAG.